The 23 T cell receptor beta chains presented below share a single source sample, sequenced in a study of T cell responses to AZD1222 COVID-19 vaccine. Sequencing used immunoSEQ multiplex PCR; TCRdb keeps in-frame clones, though not all of them. The table lists around 100,000 clones, 65% to 90% of them singletons. Source: peripheral blood, taken on day 0 of AZD1222 vaccination. These receptors all come from an adult in good health.

The chain recombines TRBV6-5 with TRBJ2-1, with D possibly being TRBD2 (6 bases). The V and J ends lost 0 bases and 3 bases respectively, with 12 bases between them. The germline V gene has CDR1 MNHEY and CDR2 SVGAGI. The CDR3 covers 16 residues. CDR3 DNA sequence: TGTGCCAGCAGTTACTCGAGGGGCGGGGACTACAATGAGCAGTTCTTC. This sequence encodes CASSYSRGGDYNEQFF.

The rearrangement joins TRBV3-1 (or the pseudogene TRBV3-2) to TRBJ2-7, with D possibly being TRBD2 (7 bases). The germline V and J ends were trimmed by 1 base and 6 bases, with 13 bases remaining between them. CDR3 length: 14 residues. Germline-derived CDR1 and CDR2 are LGHDT and YNNKEL (reference sequence). The CDR3: CASSQGRGAGEQYF. In DNA form, the CDR3 reads TGTGCCAGCAGCCAAGGCCGGGGGGCGGGCGAGCAGTACTTC.

This chain uses TRBV5-6 with TRBJ2-3; tentatively, D is TRBD2 (5 bases). The CDR3 is 13 residues long. CDR1 is SGHDT and CDR2 is YYEEEE in the germline V gene. V lost 4 bases and J lost 8, with 14 bases in between. CDR3 region: CASSPTDYSTQYF. The CDR3 region has the DNA TGTGCCAGCAGCCCCACCGACTATTCTACGCAGTATTTT.

The chain is built from TRBV11-2 and TRBJ2-7; TRBD1 or TRBD2 may be the D gene (5 bases each). Trimming removed 4 bases at V and 3 bases at J, with 19 bases between. Per the germline V gene, CDR1 is SGHAT and CDR2 is FQNNGV. The CDR3 runs to 16 residues. The CDR3 region is CASSSPTGRNYYEQYF. CDR3 bases: TGTGCCAGCAGCTCTCCTACGGGACGGAACTACTACGAGCAGTACTTC.

The chain employs TRBV30 and TRBJ1-2; a weak D match, TRBD1 (5 bases). The CDR3 has 14 residues. The V end lost 0 bases, the J end lost 6 bases, and 14 bases lay between the germline ends. Germline-derived CDR1 and CDR2 are GTSNPN and SVGIG (reference sequence). Here the CDR3 DNA reads TGTGCCTGGAGTGTATCTAGGGGAGGAGATGGCTACACCTTC. Translating gives CAWSVSRGGDGYTF.

This clone was seen just once. CDR3 region: CASSQDSGGANTGELFF. CDR3 nucleotide sequence: TGTGCCAGCAGCCAAGATAGCGGGGGGGCGAACACCGGGGAGCTGTTTTTT. V gene TRBV7-7 combines with J gene TRBJ2-2; the match to TRBD2 covers 11 bases. Germline trimming cut 5 bases from V and 0 bases from J; bases unmatched to any gene: 5. Germline V CDR1 and CDR2: SSHAT, FNYEAQ (reference sequence). The CDR3 totals 17 residues. The full variable domain, with the rest looked up from reference TRBV7-7 and TRBJ2-2, is GAGVSQSPRYKVTKRGQDVTLRCDPISSHATLYWYQQALGQGPEFLTYFNYEAQPDKSGLPSDRFSAERPEGSISTLTIQRTEQRDSAMYRCASSQDSGGANTGELFFGEGSRLTVL.

Regarding this clone: A read error may produce the germline difference seen at one junction end. The chain is built from TRBV30 and TRBJ1-1; no firm D call. CDR1 GTSNPN and CDR2 SVGIG come from the germline V gene (reference sequence). CDR3 size: 9 residues. CDR3 sequence (DNA): TGTGCCTGGGGGCCCACAATCCTCTTT. It specifies CAWGPTILF.

V gene TRBV5-1 combines with J gene TRBJ2-5; TRBD2 agrees at 8 bases. The CDR3 consists of 13 residues. Looked up from germline, CDR1 is SGHRS and CDR2 is YFSETQ. V lost 4 bases to trimming and J lost 4 bases; unmatched junction nucleotides: 3. The chain's CDR3 is CASSSGGGETQYF. The CDR3 DNA reads as TGCGCCAGCAGCAGCGGGGGAGGAGAGACCCAGTACTTC. Filled out from reference TRBV5-1 and TRBJ2-5, the complete variable domain reads KAGVTQTPRYLIKTRGQQVTLSCSPISGHRSVSWYQQTPGQGLQFLFEYFSETQRNKGNFPGRFSGRQFSNSRSEMNVSTLELGDSALYLCASSSGGGETQYFGPGTRLLVL.

This clone showed up just once. The rearrangement uses TRBV6-1 and TRBJ2-1; TRBD2 matches 7 bases. Per the germline V gene, CDR1 is MNHNS and CDR2 is SASEGT. The CDR3 loop spans 15 amino acids. The V and J ends lost 1 base and 6 bases, in that order; junction bases with no gene match: 6. The CDR3 sequence is CASSEGTRNGNEQFF. The CDR3 DNA reads TGTGCCAGCAGTGAAGGGACTAGGAATGGCAATGAGCAGTTCTTC.

The chain joins TRBV15 to TRBJ2-7; the D gene is possibly TRBD2 (6 bases). CDR3 length: 14 residues. Germline V CDR1 and CDR2: LNHNV, YYDKDF (reference sequence). Between the trimmed V and J ends, which lost 5 bases and 2 bases, there was a span of 13 bases. In nucleotides, the CDR3 is TGTGCCACCAGCGAGGGGACTGGGCCCTACGAGCAGTACTTC. Amino acids: CATSEGTGPYEQYF.

This clone was counted a few times. V and J are TRBV9 and TRBJ1-6; tentative D call: TRBD1 (5 bases). Germline V gene data show CDR1 as SGDLS and CDR2 as YYNGEE. V was clipped by 4 bases and J by 6 bases, with 11 bases between them. The CDR3 length is 14 residues. CDR3 bases: TGTGCCAGCAGCACGGGGACGCTTAATTCACCCCTCCACTTT. Translation: CASSTGTLNSPLHF. The full variable domain, its missing parts supplied by reference TRBV9 and TRBJ1-6, is DSGVTQTPKHLITATGQRVTLRCSPRSGDLSVYWYQQSLDQGLQFLIQYYNGEERAKGNILERFSAQQFPDLHSELNLSSLELGDSALYFCASSTGTLNSPLHFGNGTRLTVT.

Details on this clone: The sample carries other DNA sequences with the same CDR3. The chain employs TRBV6-5 and TRBJ1-1; D remains unclear. Trimming took 3 bases from V and 0 from J, leaving 5 bases between them. Germline CDR1 and CDR2: MNHEY and SVGAGI. This CDR3 spans 13 amino acids. CDR3 sequence (DNA): TGTGCCAGCAGTTATTCAGTGAACACTGAAGCTTTCTTT. It specifies CASSYSVNTEAFF.

This clone was seen a few times. V is TRBV6-1 and J is TRBJ2-4; D is perhaps TRBD1 (7 bases). Trimming left V 3 bases short and J 3 bases short, with 12 bases between. Germline values: CDR1 MNHNS, CDR2 SASEGT. CDR3 length: 15 residues. The CDR3: CASSDYQGGKNIQYF. The CDR3 coding sequence is TGTGCCAGCAGTGATTACCAGGGGGGCAAAAACATTCAGTACTTC.

J is TRBJ2-7 and V is TRBV21-1; TRBD2, the table's D call, lacks a check against the DNA. TRBV21-1 corresponds to a pseudogene. The CDR3 length is 13 residues. The DNA for the CDR3 is TGTGCCAGCAGCGAGGGACTACCCTACGAGCAGTACTTC. It encodes CASSEGLPYEQYF.

The chain joins TRBV7-8 to TRBJ2-3; tentatively, D is TRBD2 (6 bases). Trimming took off 4 bases at V and 6 bases at J, with 8 bases between the two ends. Per germline, CDR1 SGHVS and CDR2 FQNEAQ. The CDR3 runs to 12 residues. The CDR3 protein is CASSSTSDTQYF. In DNA form, the CDR3 reads TGTGCCAGCAGCTCAACTAGCGATACGCAGTATTTT.

This sequence joins TRBV30 and TRBJ1-4, with D hard to call. The CDR3 runs to 13 residues. Germline lookup yields CDR1 GTSNPN and CDR2 SVGIG (reference sequence). Trimming took off 3 bases at V and 0 bases at J, with 5 bases between the two ends. CDR3 amino acids: CAWRGATNEKLFF. CDR3 in DNA: TGTGCCTGGAGGGGCGCAACTAATGAAAAACTGTTTTTT.

The V call is TRBV7-2, the J call TRBJ2-5; 7 bases align to TRBD2. Germline-derived CDR1 and CDR2 are SGHTA and FQGNSA. This CDR3 is 14 amino acids long. Germline trimming cut 3 bases from V and 1 base from J; bases unmatched to any gene: 2. DNA for the CDR3: TGTGCCAGCAGCTTTTCTAGCGGCCAAGAGACCCAGTACTTC. Translated: CASSFSSGQETQYF. The full variable domain, with the rest looked up from reference TRBV7-2 and TRBJ2-5, is GAGVSQSPSNKVTEKGKDVELRCDPISGHTALYWYRQSLGQGLEFLIYFQGNSAPDKSGLPSDRFSAERTGGSVSTLTIQRTQQEDSAVYLCASSFSSGQETQYFGPGTRLLVL.

The chain carries TRBV5-1 and TRBJ2-7; 9 bases are shared with TRBD1. The J segment lost 3 bases and the V segment lost 4 bases, leaving 5 bases of the junction unmatched. This CDR3 region has 14 residues. Germline V gene sequence: CDR1 SGHRS, CDR2 YFSETQ. CDR3 residues: CASSAAGQGYEQYF. The CDR3 bases are TGCGCCAGCAGCGCCGCGGGACAGGGCTACGAGCAGTACTTC.

This clone is a singleton in its sample. V is TRBV2 and J is TRBJ2-7; D remains ambiguous. CDR1 and CDR2 from the germline V gene are SNHLY and FYNNEI. This CDR3 comprises 13 residues. The V and J ends lost 8 bases and 2 bases respectively, with 13 bases between them. DNA of the CDR3: TGTGCCAGCCTCCTTCCCAGCCCCTACGAGCAGTACTTC. Its protein is CASLLPSPYEQYF.

This chain connects TRBV7-9 to TRBJ1-2, with 8 bases fitting TRBD1. V trimming: 1 base; J trimming: 7 bases; junction bases outside the gene matches: 14. CDR1 and CDR2 (germline): SEHNR, FQNEAQ (reference sequence). The CDR3 has 17 residues. The CDR3 sequence is CASSLDSGQGPGAGYTF. The CDR3 DNA is TGTGCCAGCAGCTTAGATTCCGGACAGGGACCTGGTGCTGGCTACACCTTC.

V gene TRBV6-5 combines with J gene TRBJ2-1, with 8 bases matching TRBD2. Germline CDR1 MNHEY, CDR2 SVGAGI. This CDR3 contains 15 residues. The V gene end was trimmed by 8 bases and the J gene end by 5 bases; junction bases not matched to a gene: 11. Here the CDR3 DNA reads TGTGCCAGCTCTAAGGAGGGGACTAGTCACAATGAGCAGTTCTTC. This translates into CASSKEGTSHNEQFF.

The gene calls are TRBV5-4 and TRBJ1-3; D perhaps matches TRBD1 (6 bases). Per germline, CDR1 SGHNT and CDR2 YYREEE (reference sequence). Trimming shortened V by 3 bases and J by 2 bases, and 12 bases separated the two germline ends. The CDR3 consists of 15 residues. The CDR3 reads CASSSNGGPGNTIYF. CDR3 nucleotides: TGTGCCAGCAGCTCTAACGGGGGCCCTGGAAACACCATATATTTT.

The chain joins TRBV9 to TRBJ2-2; D uncertain. This CDR3 has 14 residues. Germline CDR1 reads SGDLS; CDR2 reads YYNGEE. Deletions cut 0 bases from V and 4 bases from J, with 7 bases between. The CDR3 coding sequence is TGTGCCAGCAGCGTAGGACCTCTCACCGGGGAGCTGTTTTTT. It translates to CASSVGPLTGELFF.